This TCR beta chain appears in the sequencing data of a study of shared clonotypes between healthy human individuals. V lost 4 bases, J lost 4 bases, and 8 bases lay in between. Germline CDR1 reads MNHEY; CDR2 reads SMNVEV (reference sequence). The CDR3 consists of 13 residues. Using immunoSEQ multiplex PCR, the repertoire was profiled, and TCRdb retains in-frame clones only, with some absent. The table shows roughly 380,000 clones, with about 96% occurring only once. The sequencing sample was made of memory CD8+ T cells sorted from blood. The subset is: CD45RO+ cells pooled with CCR7-negative TemRA cells. This chain uses TRBV27 with TRBJ2-4; D ambiguous. The source is a man in his thirties or forties in good health. The CDR3 sequence is CASSYSEKNIQYF. The DNA for the CDR3 is TGTGCCAGCAGTTACAGCGAAAAAAACATTCAGTACTTC.